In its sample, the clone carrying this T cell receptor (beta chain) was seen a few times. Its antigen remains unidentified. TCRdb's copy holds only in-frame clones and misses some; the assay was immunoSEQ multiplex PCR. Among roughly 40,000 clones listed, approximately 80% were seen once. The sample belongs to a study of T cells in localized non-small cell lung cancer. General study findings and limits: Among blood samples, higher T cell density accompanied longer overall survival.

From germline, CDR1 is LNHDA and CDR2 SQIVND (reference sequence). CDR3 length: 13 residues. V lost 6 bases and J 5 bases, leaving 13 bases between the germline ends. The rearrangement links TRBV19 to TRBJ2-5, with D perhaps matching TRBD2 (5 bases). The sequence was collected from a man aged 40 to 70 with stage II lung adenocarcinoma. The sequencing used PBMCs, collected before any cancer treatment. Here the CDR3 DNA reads TGTGCCAGTAGCCCAGACCCGGGGGAGACCCAGTACTTC. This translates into CASSPDPGETQYF.